Listed below are T cell receptor beta chains from one sample, sequenced in a study of T cell repertoires in cytomegalovirus infection. Each CDR3 protein gets one entry after TCRdb re-called the reads with MiXCR. The sample gives a few hundred thousand distinct CDR3 sequences, roughly 29% of which show up once; roughly an eighth is in the top ten. Material for sequencing was PBMCs. Every receptor here comes from a human donor in good health (CMV status not recorded). Some clones in this sample may be carry-over from other donors' samples. CDR3s include the opening cysteine and the closing phenylalanine or tryptophan. Fields, in order: clone size, J gene, D gene, V gene, CDR3 DNA, CDR3 protein. The D gene is left open where the match is weak. A row's size may be missing; if present it is once, few, many or a size class.

abundance: few
j_gene: TRBJ2-2
d_gene: TRBD1
v_gene: TRBV12-3/TRBV12-4
CDR3nt: TGTGCCAGCAGCCCCGGGACAGGGGACTTCACCGGGGAGCTGTTTTTT
CDR3aa: CASSPGTGDFTGELFF

abundance: -
j_gene: TRBJ2-5
d_gene: -
v_gene: TRBV7-2
CDR3nt: TGTGCCAGCAGCCGGGTTTTTAGTGGGGAGACCCAGTACTTC
CDR3aa: CASSRVFSGETQYF

abundance: -
j_gene: TRBJ2-3
d_gene: -
v_gene: TRBV2
CDR3nt: TGTGCCAGCAGTGACTCGGCAGGGCATCAGAATACGCAGTATTTT
CDR3aa: CASSDSAGHQNTQYF

abundance: many
j_gene: TRBJ2-1
d_gene: -
v_gene: TRBV7-2
CDR3nt: TGTGCCAGCAGCTTAGTGGGAGTCGAGCAGTTCTTC
CDR3aa: CASSLVGVEQFF

abundance: once
j_gene: TRBJ1-2
d_gene: -
v_gene: TRBV5-1
CDR3nt: TGCGCCAGCAGCCCAGGGACGGGCTTGCGGGGCTACACCTTC
CDR3aa: CASSPGTGLRGYTF

abundance: -
j_gene: TRBJ2-1
d_gene: TRBD2
v_gene: TRBV6-1
CDR3nt: TGTGCCAGCAGTGCCTCCGGGACTAGCAATGAGCAGTTCTTC
CDR3aa: CASSASGTSNEQFF

abundance: many
j_gene: TRBJ2-1
d_gene: TRBD2
v_gene: TRBV7-8
CDR3nt: TGTGCCAGCAGCTTAAACGCCTTAGCGGGAGGAAGCGACAATGAGCAGTTCTTC
CDR3aa: CASSLNALAGGSDNEQFF

abundance: -
j_gene: TRBJ2-3
d_gene: -
v_gene: TRBV11-2
CDR3nt: TGTGCCAGCAGCTTTCCACTTAGCACAGATACGCAGTATTTT
CDR3aa: CASSFPLSTDTQYF

abundance: many
j_gene: TRBJ1-1
d_gene: -
v_gene: TRBV7-2
CDR3nt: TGTGCCAGCAGCTTAGCGTTACAGGGAGGGTGGTACACTGAAGCTTTCTTT
CDR3aa: CASSLALQGGWYTEAFF

abundance: once
j_gene: TRBJ2-1
d_gene: -
v_gene: TRBV30
CDR3nt: TGTGCCTGGAGTGCCGCTAGATCTCGGCAGTTCTTC
CDR3aa: CAWSAARSRQFF

abundance: -
j_gene: TRBJ2-3
d_gene: -
v_gene: TRBV7-2
CDR3nt: TGTGCCAGCAGCGAGGGGATTCGGACCACAGATACGCAGTATTTT
CDR3aa: CASSEGIRTTDTQYF

abundance: few
j_gene: TRBJ2-3
d_gene: -
v_gene: TRBV6-2/TRBV6-3
CDR3nt: TGTGCCAGCAGTTACCTGGACCCTACACCAGATACGCAGTATTTT
CDR3aa: CASSYLDPTPDTQYF

abundance: few
j_gene: TRBJ2-5
d_gene: -
v_gene: TRBV7-4
CDR3nt: TGTGCCGGCAGTGCGGAGACCCAGTACTTC
CDR3aa: CAGSAETQYF

abundance: many
j_gene: TRBJ1-5
d_gene: -
v_gene: TRBV28
CDR3nt: TGTGCCAGCAGTTCCTCCGGGACACGCTTCAATCAGCCCCAGCATTTT
CDR3aa: CASSSSGTRFNQPQHF

abundance: -
j_gene: TRBJ2-4
d_gene: TRBD2
v_gene: TRBV20-1
CDR3nt: TGCAGTGCTAGCGCTAGCGGGAGAAACATTCAGTACTTC
CDR3aa: CSASASGRNIQYF

abundance: -
j_gene: TRBJ2-1
d_gene: TRBD2
v_gene: TRBV18
CDR3nt: TGTGCCAGCTCACCACTAGCGGGAGGGCCCCAGGGGGAGCAGTTCTTC
CDR3aa: CASSPLAGGPQGEQFF

abundance: once
j_gene: TRBJ2-7
d_gene: TRBD1
v_gene: TRBV7-2
CDR3nt: TGTGCCAGCGGCTTACAGGGGATGGGCGAGCAGTACTTC
CDR3aa: CASGLQGMGEQYF

abundance: -
j_gene: TRBJ2-1
d_gene: TRBD2
v_gene: TRBV11-2
CDR3nt: TGTGCCAGCAGCTTAGTAGCGCTCTGGGTAGCGGGAGGACTTGACAATGAGCAGTTCTTC
CDR3aa: CASSLVALWVAGGLDNEQFF

abundance: -
j_gene: TRBJ1-2
d_gene: -
v_gene: TRBV20-1
CDR3nt: TGCAGTGCCAATACGGGGGGCTATGGCTACACCTTC
CDR3aa: CSANTGGYGYTF

abundance: -
j_gene: TRBJ2-1
d_gene: -
v_gene: TRBV10-3
CDR3nt: TGTGCCATCAGTGAAGGGGAGACTGAGCAGTTCTTC
CDR3aa: CAISEGETEQFF

abundance: few
j_gene: TRBJ1-1
d_gene: -
v_gene: TRBV4-1
CDR3nt: TGCGCCAGCAGCCGCGAGGGTACCAAGGGCGCTGAAGCTTTCTTT
CDR3aa: CASSREGTKGAEAFF

abundance: -
j_gene: TRBJ1-4
d_gene: -
v_gene: TRBV19
CDR3nt: TGTGCCAGTACCAACTCGGGGGGGCGAACTAATGAAAAACTGTTTTTT
CDR3aa: CASTNSGGRTNEKLFF

abundance: many
j_gene: TRBJ1-2
d_gene: -
v_gene: TRBV7-2
CDR3nt: TGTGCCAGCAGCTTCAATAACTATGGCTACACCTTC
CDR3aa: CASSFNNYGYTF

abundance: few
j_gene: TRBJ1-2
d_gene: TRBD1
v_gene: TRBV29-1
CDR3nt: TGCAGCGTTCTCCTTCCGGGACAGTTAGGGTATGGCTACACCTTC
CDR3aa: CSVLLPGQLGYGYTF

abundance: once
j_gene: TRBJ2-1
d_gene: TRBD1
v_gene: TRBV25-1
CDR3nt: TGTGCCAGCAGTACAACAGGGGAAAATGAGCAGTTCTTC
CDR3aa: CASSTTGENEQFF

abundance: -
j_gene: TRBJ1-4
d_gene: -
v_gene: TRBV7-2
CDR3nt: TGTGCCAGCAGCTTATCGGGCCCTAATGAAAAACTGTTTTTT
CDR3aa: CASSLSGPNEKLFF

abundance: -
j_gene: TRBJ2-1
d_gene: -
v_gene: TRBV24-1
CDR3nt: TGTGCCACCGGCGTCAGGAGTATAGGGAATGAGCAGTTCTTC
CDR3aa: CATGVRSIGNEQFF

abundance: -
j_gene: TRBJ1-5
d_gene: -
v_gene: TRBV12-3/TRBV12-4
CDR3nt: TGTGCCAGCGGTGACAGTTATAGCAATCAGCCCCAGCATTTT
CDR3aa: CASGDSYSNQPQHF

abundance: many
j_gene: TRBJ2-1
d_gene: TRBD2
v_gene: TRBV7-2
CDR3nt: TGTGCCAGCAGCTCCGGGACTAGCGGGGGGGTGGCGAGGATCGAGCAGTTCTTC
CDR3aa: CASSSGTSGGVARIEQFF

abundance: few
j_gene: TRBJ2-1
d_gene: -
v_gene: TRBV6-1
CDR3nt: TGTGCCAGCAGACCGCCTAGCCGGTCCGACGACTTCAATGAGCAGTTCTTC
CDR3aa: CASRPPSRSDDFNEQFF

abundance: -
j_gene: TRBJ2-7
d_gene: -
v_gene: TRBV20-1
CDR3nt: TGCAGTGCTAGCGCCAGGACAGAGACCTACTCCTACGAGCAGTACTTC
CDR3aa: CSASARTETYSYEQYF

abundance: few
j_gene: TRBJ1-1
d_gene: -
v_gene: TRBV5-4
CDR3nt: TGTGCCAGCAGCCCCCAGGAGGGTCCGGACACTGAAGCTTTCTTT
CDR3aa: CASSPQEGPDTEAFF

abundance: few
j_gene: TRBJ2-2
d_gene: -
v_gene: TRBV4-3
CDR3nt: TGCGCCAGCAGCCAAGAGTTGGTTCTCCGGCAACGGGGGGAGCTGTTTTTT
CDR3aa: CASSQELVLRQRGELFF

abundance: many
j_gene: TRBJ2-2
d_gene: TRBD2
v_gene: TRBV7-8
CDR3nt: TGTGCCAGCAGCTTATGCACTAGCGGGACAAACACCGGGGAGCTGTTTTTT
CDR3aa: CASSLCTSGTNTGELFF

abundance: many
j_gene: TRBJ2-5
d_gene: -
v_gene: TRBV7-8
CDR3nt: TGTGCCAGCAGCTCATCCGTTGGGAGGCCACAAGAGACCCAGTACTTC
CDR3aa: CASSSSVGRPQETQYF

abundance: few
j_gene: TRBJ2-5
d_gene: -
v_gene: TRBV11-2
CDR3nt: TGTGCCAGCAGCCCTCTAGCGATCCAAGAGACCCAGTACTTC
CDR3aa: CASSPLAIQETQYF

abundance: few
j_gene: TRBJ1-3
d_gene: -
v_gene: TRBV12-3/TRBV12-4
CDR3nt: TGTGCCACCGAGGGTAGATCTGGAAACACCATATATTTT
CDR3aa: CATEGRSGNTIYF

abundance: many
j_gene: TRBJ2-3
d_gene: -
v_gene: TRBV7-2
CDR3nt: TGTGCCAGCAGCTTAGTGCGGGGGCCTGGCACAGATACGCAGTATTTT
CDR3aa: CASSLVRGPGTDTQYF

abundance: few
j_gene: TRBJ2-3
d_gene: -
v_gene: TRBV7-9
CDR3nt: TGTGCCAGCAGCAACAGACCGGGACTTAGCACAGATACGCAGTATTTT
CDR3aa: CASSNRPGLSTDTQYF

abundance: -
j_gene: TRBJ2-7
d_gene: TRBD1
v_gene: TRBV7-8
CDR3nt: TGTGCCAGCAGCTTAACCTCCGGGACAGGTCCCTACGAGCAGTACTTC
CDR3aa: CASSLTSGTGPYEQYF

abundance: many
j_gene: TRBJ2-6
d_gene: -
v_gene: TRBV12-3/TRBV12-4
CDR3nt: TGTGCCAGCAGCCTCAGGGACTCTGGGGCCAACGTCCTGACTTTC
CDR3aa: CASSLRDSGANVLTF